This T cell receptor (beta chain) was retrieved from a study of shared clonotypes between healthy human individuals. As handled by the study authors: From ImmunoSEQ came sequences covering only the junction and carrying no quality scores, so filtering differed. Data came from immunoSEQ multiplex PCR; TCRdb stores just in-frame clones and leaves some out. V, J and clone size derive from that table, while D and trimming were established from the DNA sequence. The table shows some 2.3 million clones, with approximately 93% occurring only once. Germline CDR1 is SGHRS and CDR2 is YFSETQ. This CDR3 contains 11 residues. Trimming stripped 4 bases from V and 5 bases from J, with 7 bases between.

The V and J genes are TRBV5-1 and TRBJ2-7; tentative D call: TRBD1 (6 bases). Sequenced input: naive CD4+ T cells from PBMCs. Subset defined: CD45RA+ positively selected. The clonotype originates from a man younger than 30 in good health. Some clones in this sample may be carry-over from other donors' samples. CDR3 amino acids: CASSAGDEQYF. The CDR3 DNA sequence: TGCGCCAGCAGCGCAGGGGACGAGCAGTACTTC.